This section outlines one T cell receptor (beta chain) sequence together with its context. What it binds is not known. The record originates from a study of cytomegalovirus exposure and HLA in healthy donors. Study-level results: Among immune exposure information, only CMV serostatus was available. Accurate prediction of HLA-A and HLA-B alleles (for most subjects) was reportedly achieved from TCR beta sequences.

The PCR had 60 Vbeta and 13 Jbeta primers. Produced via immunoSEQ multiplex PCR; TCRdb's table is partial and in-frame only. The sample records more than 80,000 clones, about two thirds being singletons. V shed 2 bases, J shed 10 bases, and the junction held 11 bases outside the gene matches. Germline CDR1 reads MNHEY; CDR2 reads SVGAGI. The CDR3 sequence is 15 residues long. V is TRBV6-5 and J is TRBJ2-7; TRBD2 matches at 10 bases. The specimen was PBMCs. The clonotype was recovered from a female donor in good health and CMV-seronegative. DNA for the CDR3: TGTGCCAGCAGTTACGCCGGACTAGCGGCGAGGGAACAGTACTTC. Its protein product is CASSYAGLAAREQYF.